Listed here is a single TCR beta chain. Its target is unknown. This CDR3 is 14 amino acids long. The V gene lost 5 bases and the J gene lost 0 bases, with 8 bases spanning the gap. Per the germline V gene, CDR1 is SGHVS and CDR2 is FNYEAQ. Sample treatment: roughly ten-day PBMC culture with coronavirus spike peptide pools or control peptides (ViraFEST assay). This sample stems from a study of vaccination and CD4 T cells after COVID-19. About the research overall: A median of about 98 days (range 35 to 161) separated diagnosis from post-COVID sampling.

The assay that was used to sequence DNA from cultured CD4+ T cells was the Oncomine TCR Beta short-read assay. TCRdb re-analysed the PCR reads in MiXCR, keeping a single row per CDR3 protein. The sample includes about 8,500 distinct CDR3 sequences, approximately 50% seen only once; the top ten take about a quarter. Sample: CD4+ T cells from blood, cultured in vitro. The source of this sequence is a human donor who had recovered from COVID-19. The V gene is TRBV7-6, the J gene TRBJ1-3; maybe TRBD1 (5 bases). CDR3 nucleotide sequence: TGTGCCAGCAGCGAGGGGCACTCTGGAAACACCATATATTTT. This sequence encodes CASSEGHSGNTIYF.